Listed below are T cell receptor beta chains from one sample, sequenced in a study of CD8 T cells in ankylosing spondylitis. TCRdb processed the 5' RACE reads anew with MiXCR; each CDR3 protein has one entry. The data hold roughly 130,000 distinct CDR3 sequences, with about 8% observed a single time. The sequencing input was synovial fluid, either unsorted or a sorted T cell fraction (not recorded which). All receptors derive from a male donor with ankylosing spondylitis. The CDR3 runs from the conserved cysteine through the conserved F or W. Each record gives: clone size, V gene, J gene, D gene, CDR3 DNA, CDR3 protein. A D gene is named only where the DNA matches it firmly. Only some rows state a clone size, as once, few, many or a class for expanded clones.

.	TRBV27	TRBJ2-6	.	TGTGCCAGCAGTTTACGAGGGGCTGGGGCCCTCCTGACTTTC	CASSLRGAGALLTF
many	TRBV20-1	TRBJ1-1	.	TGCAGGCCCCGGGCCGGCAGCACTGAAGCTTTCTTT	CRPRAGSTEAFF
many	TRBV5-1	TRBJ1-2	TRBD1	TGCGCCAGCAGCAATCAACAGGGGCACTATGGCTACACCTTC	CASSNQQGHYGYTF
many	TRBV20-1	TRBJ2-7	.	TGCAGTGCTAGGGACAGTACCACCTACTACGAGCAGTACTTC	CSARDSTTYYEQYF
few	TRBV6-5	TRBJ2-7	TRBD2	TGTGCCAGCAGTTACCAATCTGGGACTAGCGGGACCGAGCAGTACTTC	CASSYQSGTSGTEQYF
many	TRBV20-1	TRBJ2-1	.	TGCAGTGCTTTAGGGGGGAGAGGGACCTACAATGAGCAGTTCTTC	CSALGGRGTYNEQFF
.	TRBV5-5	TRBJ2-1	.	TGTGCCAGCAGCTTCCTAAGAAGGGATCCCAATGAGCAGTTCTTC	CASSFLRRDPNEQFF
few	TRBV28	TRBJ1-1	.	TGTGCCAGCAACCTAAAGGGGAACACTGAAGCTTTCTTT	CASNLKGNTEAFF
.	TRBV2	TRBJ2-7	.	TGTGCCAGCAGAGGACAGTTGGCCTCCTACGAGCAGTACTTC	CASRGQLASYEQYF
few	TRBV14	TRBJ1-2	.	TGTGCCAGCAGCCAAGCCCAGATCGGCTACACCTTC	CASSQAQIGYTF
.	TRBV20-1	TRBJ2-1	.	TGCAGTGCTACCGGACGGACCTACAATGAGCAGTTCTTC	CSATGRTYNEQFF
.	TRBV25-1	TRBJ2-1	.	TGTGCCAGCAGTGAAGGGGGCAGGGGCGACTACAATGAGCAGTTCTTC	CASSEGGRGDYNEQFF
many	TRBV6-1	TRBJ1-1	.	TGTGCCAGCAGTGAAAAGGGGGGGGTGACTGAAGCTTTCTTT	CASSEKGGVTEAFF
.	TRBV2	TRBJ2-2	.	TGTGCCAGCAGTGAAGTTGGGGACACCGGGGAGCTGTTTTTT	CASSEVGDTGELFF
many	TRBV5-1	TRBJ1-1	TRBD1	TGCGCCAGCAGCGGATACAGGGGGGTGAACACTGAAGCTTTCTTT	CASSGYRGVNTEAFF
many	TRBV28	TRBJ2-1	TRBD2	TGTGCCAGCAGTTCACTAGCGGGGGGGCTCAATGAGCAGTTCTTC	CASSSLAGGLNEQFF
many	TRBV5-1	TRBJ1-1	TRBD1	TGCGCCAGCAGCTCGGGACAGATGAACACTGAAGCTTTCTTT	CASSSGQMNTEAFF
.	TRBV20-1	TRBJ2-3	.	TGCAGTGCTTTGGACTTTTTCACAGATACGCAGTATTTT	CSALDFFTDTQYF
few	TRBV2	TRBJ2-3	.	TGTGCCAGCAGTACAGAGAGCACAGATACGCAGTATTTT	CASSTESTDTQYF
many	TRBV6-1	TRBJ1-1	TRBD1	TGTGCCAGCAGGATGACAGGGGCTCCGAACACTGAAGCTTTCTTT	CASRMTGAPNTEAFF
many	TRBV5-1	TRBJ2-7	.	TGCGCCAGCAGCTTGGACAGGGTGAGGTACGAGCAGTACTTC	CASSLDRVRYEQYF
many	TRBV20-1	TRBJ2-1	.	TGCAGTGCTAGAGATGACGGGGCTGAGCAGTTCTTC	CSARDDGAEQFF
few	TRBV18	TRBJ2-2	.	TGTGCCAGCTCACCTTTGGACGTGAACACCGGGGAGCTGTTTTTT	CASSPLDVNTGELFF
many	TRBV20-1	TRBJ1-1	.	TGCAGTGCTAGGGGCATGCAGGGCCCAGCTTTCTTT	CSARGMQGPAFF
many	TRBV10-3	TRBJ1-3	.	TGTGCCATCAGTGAGGGGGCCCTTGGAAACACCATATATTTT	CAISEGALGNTIYF
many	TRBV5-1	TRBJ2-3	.	TGCGCCAGCAGCCGAGACGCCGCAGATACGCAGTATTTT	CASSRDAADTQYF
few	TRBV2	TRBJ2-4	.	TGTGCCAGCAGTGGCGGGGCCGGGGACATTCAGTACTTC	CASSGGAGDIQYF
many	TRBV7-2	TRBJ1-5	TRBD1	TGTGCCAGCAGCTTTGATCGACAGGGGGATCAGCCCCAGCATTTT	CASSFDRQGDQPQHF
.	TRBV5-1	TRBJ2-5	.	TGCGCCAGCAGCTTCAACACGGGCGGCCAAGAGACCCAGTACTTC	CASSFNTGGQETQYF
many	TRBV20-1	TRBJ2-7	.	TGCAGTGCTAGAGGCAACCTCGGGGGGCTCGAGCAGTACTTC	CSARGNLGGLEQYF
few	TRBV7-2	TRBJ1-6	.	TGTGCCAGCAGCTACCGAGTGGGTACAGGGAATTCACCCCTCCACTTT	CASSYRVGTGNSPLHF
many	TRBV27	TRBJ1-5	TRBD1	TGTGCCAGCAGTCACAGGGGGAGCAATCAGCCCCAGCATTTT	CASSHRGSNQPQHF
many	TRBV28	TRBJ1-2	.	TGTGCCAGCGAGTTTGCGGGGGGGGCCTATGGCTACACCTTC	CASEFAGGAYGYTF
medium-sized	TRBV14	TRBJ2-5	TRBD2	TGTGCCAGCAGCCGCGGGGTGACTAGCGGACAAGAGACCCAGTACTTC	CASSRGVTSGQETQYF
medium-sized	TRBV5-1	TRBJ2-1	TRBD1	TGCGCCAGCAGCTTTGCCGGGACAGGGTTATACAATGAGCAGTTCTTC	CASSFAGTGLYNEQFF
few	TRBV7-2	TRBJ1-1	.	TGTGCCAGCAGCCCGGGGGTCTCACAGAACACTGAAGCTTTCTTT	CASSPGVSQNTEAFF
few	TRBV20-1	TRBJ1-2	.	TGCAGTGCTAGAGATATACAGGGTTCGGGCTACACCTTC	CSARDIQGSGYTF
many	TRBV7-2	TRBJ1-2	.	TGTGCCAGCAGCTTTTACGGTTCGGGTGGCTACACCTTC	CASSFYGSGGYTF
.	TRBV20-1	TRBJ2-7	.	TGCAGTGCTCTTACTTACGAGCAGTACTTC	CSALTYEQYF
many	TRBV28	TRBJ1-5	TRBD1	TGTGCCAGCAGTTACGACAGGGGGAATCAGCCCCAGCATTTT	CASSYDRGNQPQHF
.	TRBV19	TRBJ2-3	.	TGTGCCAGTAGCCCCCCCGGGGGAGATACGCAGTATTTT	CASSPPGGDTQYF
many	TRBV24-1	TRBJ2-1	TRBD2	TGTGCCACCAGTGCCCATAGGACTAGCGGGATGGGAGAGCAGTTCTTC	CATSAHRTSGMGEQFF
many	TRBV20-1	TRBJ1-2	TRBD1	TGCAGTGCTCCACACAGGGGAAACTATGGCTACACCTTC	CSAPHRGNYGYTF
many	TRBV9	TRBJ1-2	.	TGTGCCAGCAGCCCCACGGGGGTAGGCTACACCTTC	CASSPTGVGYTF
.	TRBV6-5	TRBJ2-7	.	TGTGCCAGCAGTTACGGGGACGCTAGCTCCTACGAGCAGTACTTC	CASSYGDASSYEQYF
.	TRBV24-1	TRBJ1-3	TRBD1	TGTGCCACCAGTGATTTGGACAGGGAAAGAAACACCATATATTTT	CATSDLDRERNTIYF
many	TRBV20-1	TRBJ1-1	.	TGCAGTGCTATCGGGACAAAGAACACTGAAGCTTTCTTT	CSAIGTKNTEAFF